These T cell receptor beta chains were read from a single sample in a study of blood T cell repertoires in COVID-19. Profiled with immunoSEQ multiplex PCR; TCRdb holds only in-frame clones, not every one. The sample has about 68,000 clones, 91% seen once; the top ten hold about 7%. The specimen was peripheral blood. These receptors were taken from a man aged 40-49 years with COVID-19, enrolled during active disease. Both conserved end residues are part of each CDR3. A D gene is named only where the DNA matches it firmly. Rows give clone size only sometimes, using once, few, many, or a class for an expanded clone.

-	TRBV3-1/TRBV3-2	TRBJ2-7	-	TGTGCCAGCAGCCAAGATTCCGTCGGGTACGAGCAGTACTTC	CASSQDSVGYEQYF
-	TRBV10-2	TRBJ1-4	-	TGCGCCAGCAGGAGGTCCCCGGGGATGACTAATGAAAAACTGTTTTTT	CASRRSPGMTNEKLFF
-	TRBV11-2	TRBJ2-1	TRBD1	TGTGCCAGCAGCTCAGGGGGCTCCTACAATGAGCAGTTCTTC	CASSSGGSYNEQFF
-	TRBV19	TRBJ2-4	TRBD1	TGTGCCAGTAGTCCCCGACAGGGGTCGAACATTCAGTACTTC	CASSPRQGSNIQYF
-	TRBV10-3	TRBJ2-3	TRBD2	TGTGCCATCAGCGACTCGCGGGGGGGCGGCACAGATACGCAGTATTTT	CAISDSRGGGTDTQYF
-	TRBV13	TRBJ2-2	TRBD1	TGTGCCAGCCAACTCCGGGACAGGGTCACCGGGGAGCTGTTTTTT	CASQLRDRVTGELFF
-	TRBV30	TRBJ1-4	-	TGTGCCTGGAGTGTACTCAGGGAAAAACTGTTTTTT	CAWSVLREKLFF
-	TRBV7-9	TRBJ1-1	-	TGTGCCAGCAGCCGACAGATGAACACTGAAGCTTTCTTT	CASSRQMNTEAFF
-	TRBV27	TRBJ1-1	-	TGTGCCAGCAGTTCCAGGGTGAACACTGAAGCTTTCTTT	CASSSRVNTEAFF
once	TRBV5-1	TRBJ1-3	TRBD1	TGCGCCAGCAGCTTGGGGACAGGGTCTGGAAACACCATATATTTT	CASSLGTGSGNTIYF
-	TRBV30	TRBJ2-3	TRBD2	TGTGCCTGGAGTGACTCAACGGGACTAGCGGGGGGACTCACAGATACGCAGTATTTT	CAWSDSTGLAGGLTDTQYF
-	TRBV19	TRBJ2-7	-	TGTGCCAGTAGTATTGGGAACAGGGCCTACGAGCAGTACTTC	CASSIGNRAYEQYF
-	TRBV2	TRBJ2-1	-	TGTGCCAGCGGCGGGTTTCTTGAGCAGTTCTTC	CASGGFLEQFF
-	TRBV7-9	TRBJ1-1	-	TGTGCCAGCAGCCGGGAGGGGAACACTGAAGCTTTCTTT	CASSREGNTEAFF
once	TRBV3-1/TRBV3-2	TRBJ1-6	-	TGTGCCAGCAGAAGGGGGGGTGGGCCCCTCCACTTT	CASRRGGGPLHF
-	TRBV19	TRBJ2-2	TRBD1	TGTGCCACCACTACCGGAAGGGACAGCGGCACCGGGGAGCTGTTTTTT	CATTTGRDSGTGELFF
-	TRBV9	TRBJ2-1	TRBD1	TGTGCCAGCAGCACGACCGGGACAGGGGCCAATGAGCAGTTCTTC	CASSTTGTGANEQFF
few	TRBV9	TRBJ1-3	-	TGTGCCAGCAGCGTAGGCCAGGGATCTGGAAACACCATATATTTT	CASSVGQGSGNTIYF
-	TRBV7-8	TRBJ2-4	-	TGTGCCAGCAGCTCGGGCGAGGGAACCAACATTCAGTACTTC	CASSSGEGTNIQYF
-	TRBV18	TRBJ1-2	-	TGTGCCAGCTCCGCCCCGTTTGGACAAGCTAACTATGGCTACACCTTC	CASSAPFGQANYGYTF
-	TRBV28	TRBJ2-3	TRBD1	TGTGCCAGCAGCCCTAGGGGACAGGGAAGAGATACGCAGTATTTT	CASSPRGQGRDTQYF
-	TRBV5-1	TRBJ1-2	-	TGCGCCAGCAGCGAGACAGAGTATGGCTACACCTTC	CASSETEYGYTF
once	TRBV6-6	TRBJ2-5	-	TGTGCCAGCAGTTACTCGAGGACAGACGTAGGGGAGACCCAGTACTTC	CASSYSRTDVGETQYF
-	TRBV6-4	TRBJ2-3	-	TGTGCCAGCGCAGATACGAGCGGGTCAGGAGATACGCAGTATTTT	CASADTSGSGDTQYF
-	TRBV4-1	TRBJ2-5	-	TGCGCCAGCAGCCAATTGGGGCTCCCAACCCCCCGGTACTTC	CASSQLGLPTPRYF
-	TRBV4-2	TRBJ2-5	-	TGTGCCAGCAGCCAAGATTATAGCGGACAAGAGACCCAGTACTTC	CASSQDYSGQETQYF
-	TRBV30	TRBJ2-5	-	TGTGCCTGGGTACAGGGGGGGTCGGAGACCCAGTACTTC	CAWVQGGSETQYF
-	TRBV6-5	TRBJ1-5	-	TGTGCCAGCAGCCGTCTAGGAGGGCCCCATCAGCCCCAGCATTTT	CASSRLGGPHQPQHF
once	TRBV27	TRBJ2-7	TRBD1	TGTGCCAGCAGGGGGATTAGACAGGGAAACTCCTACGAGCAGTACTTC	CASRGIRQGNSYEQYF
-	TRBV2	TRBJ1-1	-	TGTGCCAGCAGTGTTGTAGGGGACACTGAAGCTTTCTTT	CASSVVGDTEAFF
once	TRBV5-1	TRBJ2-2	TRBD1	TGCGCCAGCAGCTTGATACAGGGGCCCGGGGAGCTGTTTTTT	CASSLIQGPGELFF
-	TRBV2	TRBJ2-7	-	TGTGCCAGCAGGAAGGACAAGAACTACGAGCAGTACTTC	CASRKDKNYEQYF
once	TRBV4-1	TRBJ2-3	TRBD2	TGCGCCAGCAGCCAAGATACCCTAGCGGGGGCACCGAGCACAGATACGCAGTATTTT	CASSQDTLAGAPSTDTQYF
few	TRBV10-3	TRBJ2-5	TRBD2	TGTGCCATCAGTGAGGCGGGGGGAGAGACCCAGTACTTC	CAISEAGGETQYF
-	TRBV5-5	TRBJ2-3	-	TGTGCCAGCAGCTTATCGGGGGAGCACACAGATACGCAGTATTTT	CASSLSGEHTDTQYF
-	TRBV19	TRBJ1-1	-	TGTGCCAGTAGTATGCGGGGGGAGGTCACTGAAGCTTTCTTT	CASSMRGEVTEAFF
-	TRBV2	TRBJ2-5	-	TGTGCCAGCAGTTCAACAGCTATACAAGAGACCCAGTACTTC	CASSSTAIQETQYF
-	TRBV19	TRBJ1-1	-	TGTGCCAGTAGTTGGGGACAGAACACTGAAGCTTTCTTT	CASSWGQNTEAFF
-	TRBV5-4	TRBJ2-5	TRBD2	TGTGCCAGCCATCCCGCGGGGGGCGCGGAGACCCAGTACTTC	CASHPAGGAETQYF
-	TRBV2	TRBJ1-2	-	TGTGCCAGCAAGCTCCAAAATACTGGTGGCTACACCTTC	CASKLQNTGGYTF
-	TRBV5-4	TRBJ2-5	-	TGTGCCAGCAGCCCTATGGAGCGGGGAAGGGGGGAGACCCAGTACTTC	CASSPMERGRGETQYF
few	TRBV7-9	TRBJ1-1	TRBD1	TGTGCCAGCAGCTTAACCGACAGGGGGGGCGTTCTCATGAACACTGAAGCTTTCTTT	CASSLTDRGGVLMNTEAFF
-	TRBV3-1/TRBV3-2	TRBJ2-3	TRBD2	TGTGCCAGCAGCCAAGCGACTAGCGGGATTAGCACAGATACGCAGTATTTT	CASSQATSGISTDTQYF
-	TRBV19	TRBJ1-5	-	TGTGCCAGTAGTACCCTCCCAGGGTATAGCAATCAGCCCCAGCATTTT	CASSTLPGYSNQPQHF
-	TRBV3-1/TRBV3-2	TRBJ1-4	-	TGTGCCAGCAGCCAGGGACGTTGGCAGGGGAGTGTTAGTGAAAAACTGTTTTTT	CASSQGRWQGSVSEKLFF
-	TRBV6-2/TRBV6-3	TRBJ2-5	-	TGTGCCAGCAGTTTTTCCGACGAGGGGGTTCAAGAGACCCAGTACTTC	CASSFSDEGVQETQYF
-	TRBV6-5	TRBJ2-7	TRBD1	TGTGCCAGCAGTTACTCCGGGACAGGGGAGTACGAGCAGTACTTC	CASSYSGTGEYEQYF
-	TRBV3-1/TRBV3-2	TRBJ1-3	-	TGTGCCAGCAGCCGAACGGTGAGGAACACCATATATTTT	CASSRTVRNTIYF
-	TRBV7-3	TRBJ2-5	-	TGTGCCAGCAGCTTAACCAGGGAAGAGACCCAGTACTTC	CASSLTREETQYF
-	TRBV3-1/TRBV3-2	TRBJ2-2	-	TGTGCCAGCAGCCCCAACCCTAACCCCGGGGAGCTGTTTTTT	CASSPNPNPGELFF